This T cell receptor (beta chain) stems from a study of glioma-infiltrating T cells. Study summary: Dexamethasone exposure before glioma surgery was limited to six or fewer days. Sequencing aimed for 4.5- to 10-fold coverage of 950,000 to 1,000,000 peripheral T cells.

Details on this clonotype: Its antigen is not identified.

This CDR3 is 15 amino acids long. V lost 4 bases, J lost 6 bases, and 13 bases lay in between. From germline, CDR1 is LGHNA and CDR2 YNFKEQ. Amplification of TCR alpha and beta CDR3 regions from RNA used iRepertoire nested multiplex PCR. MiXCR, applied by TCRdb to the multiplex PCR reads, yields one record per CDR3 protein. The table shows about 400,000 distinct CDR3 sequences, with 41% occurring only once. Study-level points and caveats: CDR3 overlap between tissue and blood was very small.

The material sequenced was glioma tissue, nonneoplastic brain tissue, or PBMCs (not recorded which). The chain couples TRBV4-2 to TRBJ1-6; D is unresolved. This TCR was recovered from a human donor with low-grade glioma or glioblastoma, undergoing nonglioma brain surgery, or in good health (not recorded which). CDR3 residues: CASSPRPDSNSPLHF. The CDR3 DNA is TGTGCCAGCAGCCCGCGCCCTGATAGTAATTCACCCCTCCACTTT.